This TCR beta chain appears in the sequencing data of a study of blood T cell repertoires in COVID-19 (TCRdb year 2020). Concerning the study at large: Samples from collaborators originated in the United States, Italy and Spain and spanned both the acute and convalescent phases of COVID-19. The prospective study material was composed of cDNA or gDNA derived from T cells, B-cell-depleted T cells, or PBMCs. Deeply sampled blood TCRbeta repertoires from subjects exposed to, actively infected with, or recovered from COVID-19 were included in the dataset. The repertoires were released in a freely available public database intended as a resource for research on the immune response to SARS-CoV-2. The samples were drawn from the first 160 participants of the ongoing ImmuneRACE study and from 1,254 subjects provided by 6 global collaborators. Sample metadata almost always included a de-identified subject ID, COVID-19 status, age in years and sex. Where available, HLA class I and class II types were taken from metadata supplied by the sample provider and were not determined by assay-based typing.

Collaborating institutions collected whole blood in K2EDTA tubes following their own protocols. For TCRbeta analysis, collaborator samples were shipped as frozen whole blood, as isolated PBMCs, or as DNA extracted from either sample type. TCRbeta CDR3 regions were amplified from genomic DNA by means of the immunoSEQ Assay, a bias-controlled multiplex PCR. Processing in the source paper ran as follows. Within the assay, amplification of reference gene primers was used to estimate how many nucleated cells each sample contained. Sequence reads were collapsed and filtered to measure the absolute abundance of every unique TCRbeta CDR3 rearrangement. For each sample, productive Simpson clonality was calculated as the square root of Simpson's diversity index across productive rearrangements. TCRdb provides this immuneACCESS table in a form limited to in-frame rearrangements. Some clones are lacking; in checked studies, under half of them reflect an unresolved V gene, and why the rest are absent is not known. V and J calls and clone size follow that table, whereas D and trimming were derived from the DNA. Here the sample has about 210,000 clones; about 86% occur a single time. 0.65% to 0.95% of the sample belongs to the ten largest clones.

What the authors observed across the whole study: Clinical and demographic metadata were provided uncurated, with the amount varying by source and participant.

Looking up the germline V gene (reference sequence) yields CDR1 SGHNT and CDR2 YYREEE. Spanning cysteine to phenylalanine, the CDR3 consists of 16 amino acids. The only DNA kept is the CDR3, 48 bases in frame from the first base. V is trimmed back by 4 bases and J by 4 bases, and the junction contains 12 bases that no gene match accounts for. On this clone itself: This clone's antigen is unknown. No qualities accompany the bases; no much larger clone lies one base away.

The chain was built from TRBV5-4 and TRBJ2-5, with 8 bases matching TRBD1. Sequenced input: peripheral blood. The origin of this receptor is a woman aged 70-85 years with acute or convalescent COVID-19. The CDR3 in this case is CASSPGTGRLGETQYF. In nucleotide form, the sequence is TGTGCCAGCAGCCCCGGGACAGGACGGTTGGGAGAGACCCAGTACTTC. Full variable domain (CDR3 extended with the reference TRBV5-4 and TRBJ2-5 proteins): ETGVTQSPTHLIKTRGQQVTLRCSSQSGHNTVSWYQQALGQGPQFIFQYYREEENGRGNFPPRFSGLQFPNYSSELNVNALELDDSALYLCASSPGTGRLGETQYFGPGTRLLVL.